Listed below are T cell receptor beta chains from one sample, sequenced in a study of T cells after posttransplantation cyclophosphamide. Clones were read by immunoSEQ multiplex PCR, and TCRdb kept only the in-frame ones, dropping some. Reported are tens of thousands of clones, none seen only once; the ten largest carry 2.7%. Material for sequencing was PBMCs. The receptors originated from a woman aged 55-70 years in good health, CMV-negative, and a related stem cell transplant donor. The CDR3 runs from the conserved cysteine through the conserved F or W. The order of the fields is V gene, D gene, clone size, J gene, CDR3 DNA, CDR3 protein. The D gene is left open where the match is weak. Clone size is not always given. Where it is, it says once, few, many or a class for expanded clones.

TRBV30,-,few,TRBJ2-7,TGTGCCTGGAGTGTAAGTGAGGGGCCTACCGGCTTC,CAWSVSEGPTGF
TRBV11-1,-,few,TRBJ2-5,TGTGCCAGCAGCACGGACTGGCAAGAGACCCAGTACTTC,CASSTDWQETQYF
TRBV27,TRBD2,many,TRBJ2-1,TGTGCCAGCAGTTTCCCGGGACTAGGTGCGCAGTTCTTC,CASSFPGLGAQFF
TRBV2,-,many,TRBJ2-5,TGTGCCAGCAGTGAAGGGCAGGGGTTAGGAGAGACCCAGTACTTC,CASSEGQGLGETQYF
TRBV19,-,many,TRBJ1-2,TGTGCCAGTAGTATACGGCCCGGCCAGGGTGGGGGCTACACCTTC,CASSIRPGQGGGYTF
TRBV10-3,TRBD1,many,TRBJ2-6,TGTGCCGGCAGACAGGGGGCTGGGGCCAACGTCCTGACTTTC,CAGRQGAGANVLTF
TRBV28,TRBD1,few,TRBJ1-2,TGTGCCAGCAGTTCTCCCGGAGGAGGGGGCCACTATGGCTACACCTTC,CASSSPGGGGHYGYTF
TRBV5-1,-,many,TRBJ2-2,TGCGCCAGCAGCTTGCATGCGGGGAACACCGGGGAGCTGTTTTTT,CASSLHAGNTGELFF
TRBV6-1,TRBD2,many,TRBJ2-1,TGTGCCAGCAGCAGACTAGCGGATTACAATGAGCAGTTCTTC,CASSRLADYNEQFF
TRBV30,TRBD1,-,TRBJ1-5,TGTGCCTGGAGTAAGGACAGGGGGCAGGGCGGCAATCAGCCCCAGCATTTT,CAWSKDRGQGGNQPQHF
TRBV18,TRBD1,many,TRBJ1-1,TGTGCCAGCTCACCCGGACAGGGGGCAGGCACTGAAGCTTTCTTT,CASSPGQGAGTEAFF
TRBV12-3/TRBV12-4,-,many,TRBJ1-1,TGTGCCAGCAGCTTACCGGGGGTGGAAGCTTTCTTT,CASSLPGVEAFF
TRBV28,-,many,TRBJ1-4,TGTGCCAGCAGTTTAATGAAGGCAACTAATGAAAAACTGTTTTTT,CASSLMKATNEKLFF
TRBV11-2,-,few,TRBJ1-2,TGTGCCAGCAGCTACTCGGGGAGGCTTATCACCTTC,CASSYSGRLITF
TRBV5-1,TRBD1,many,TRBJ1-4,TGCGCCAGCAGCTTAGGTGGGACAGGGGGAGGTGAAAAACTGTTTTTT,CASSLGGTGGGEKLFF
TRBV5-1,TRBD1,many,TRBJ1-1,TGCGCCAGCAGCCTACTTTGGGACAGGGGTTCTGAAGCTTTCTTT,CASSLLWDRGSEAFF
TRBV5-5,TRBD2,many,TRBJ2-7,TGTGCCAGCAGCCTTGACGGGGGGGGCGGCTTCCTTTACGAGCAGTACTTC,CASSLDGGGGFLYEQYF
TRBV7-9,TRBD2,many,TRBJ2-1,TGTGCCAGCAGCTTAACGGGGGGTGGGAATGAGCAGTTCTTC,CASSLTGGGNEQFF
TRBV19,-,many,TRBJ2-7,TGTGCCAGTAGGACTAGACAGGGCGCCTACGAGCAGTACTTC,CASRTRQGAYEQYF
TRBV30,TRBD1,many,TRBJ1-1,TGTGCCTGGAGTGTACAGGGGGTCAGTGAAGCTTTCTTT,CAWSVQGVSEAFF
TRBV27,TRBD2,many,TRBJ2-1,TGTGCCAGCTCGGGACTAGCGGATCACAATGAGCAGTTCTTC,CASSGLADHNEQFF
TRBV2,-,many,TRBJ2-3,TGTGCCAGCAGTGGACTCGACAGCCTCACAGATACGCAGTATTTT,CASSGLDSLTDTQYF
TRBV9,-,-,TRBJ1-5,TGTGCCAGCAGCGTAGGGGGGCTGGGAAAGCCCCAGCATTTT,CASSVGGLGKPQHF
TRBV28,-,many,TRBJ1-3,TGTGCCAGCAGTAGTCCAGGGGTCGGAAACACCATATATTTT,CASSSPGVGNTIYF
TRBV9,-,few,TRBJ2-5,TGTGCCAGCAGCCCTAGGACAACCGAGATGGAGACCCAGTACTTC,CASSPRTTEMETQYF
TRBV6-2/TRBV6-3,-,many,TRBJ1-1,TGTGCCAGCAGTTACTCGAGCGGATTTGAAGCTTTCTTT,CASSYSSGFEAFF
TRBV13,-,many,TRBJ1-3,TGTGCCAGCAGCTCTGACTGGTTCCCTGGAAACACCATATATTTT,CASSSDWFPGNTIYF
TRBV12-3/TRBV12-4,TRBD1,many,TRBJ1-4,TGTGCCAGCAGCATGACAGGGCCTAATGAAAAACTGTTTTTT,CASSMTGPNEKLFF
TRBV12-3/TRBV12-4,TRBD1,many,TRBJ1-6,TGTGCCAGCAGGCCAACAGGGGTTAATTCACCCCTCCACTTT,CASRPTGVNSPLHF
TRBV28,-,many,TRBJ2-7,TGTGCCAGCAGTATCCAAAGGACTCCCTACGAGCAGTACTTC,CASSIQRTPYEQYF
TRBV11-3,TRBD1,many,TRBJ1-4,TGTGCAAGTCGCTCATGGACAGGAGGCATTAGTGAAAAACTGTTTTTT,CASRSWTGGISEKLFF
TRBV5-1,TRBD1,many,TRBJ1-2,TGCGCCAGCAGCCCTGACAGGGGTTACGGTGGCTACACCTTC,CASSPDRGYGGYTF
TRBV15,-,few,TRBJ2-5,TGTGCCACCAGTCTTGATTATCCCTCTCCCGGGGCCCAGTACTTC,CATSLDYPSPGAQYF
TRBV6-5,-,-,TRBJ2-3,TGTGCCAGCCGGCGGATTCACACAGATACGCAGTATTTT,CASRRIHTDTQYF
TRBV7-9,-,many,TRBJ1-1,TGTGCCAGCAGCTTATCTTCCGTGGCAACTAGAAAACAAAACACTGAAGCTTTCTTT,CASSLSSVATRKQNTEAFF
TRBV28,TRBD2,many,TRBJ2-5,TGTGCCAGCACCTGGGGAACTAGCGGTTACCAAGAGACCCAGTACTTC,CASTWGTSGYQETQYF
TRBV28,TRBD1,many,TRBJ1-1,TGTGCCAGCTTCGACAGGGGCACTGAAGCTTTCTTT,CASFDRGTEAFF
TRBV27,-,many,TRBJ2-3,TGTGCCAGCAGTGAACAGAGACGCACAGATACGCAGTATTTT,CASSEQRRTDTQYF
TRBV18,TRBD1,many,TRBJ2-2,TGTGCCAGCTCAATACAGGGGACCGGGGAGCTGTTTTTT,CASSIQGTGELFF
TRBV4-3,TRBD1,many,TRBJ1-4,TGCGCCAGCAGCCAATCTTACGCCGGGACAGGGCACGAAAAACTGTTTTTT,CASSQSYAGTGHEKLFF
TRBV29-1,TRBD2,-,TRBJ2-3,TGCAGCGTTGGGAACGCGGGGGGGAGCACAGATACGCAGTATTTT,CSVGNAGGSTDTQYF
TRBV7-2,TRBD1,many,TRBJ2-5,TGTGCCAGCAGTCGAAAGGGGGCGAGGGAGACCCAGTACTTC,CASSRKGARETQYF
TRBV5-1,-,-,TRBJ2-5,TGCGCCAGCAGCTTGGGAAGGGGGAGTCGGGAGACCCAGTACTTC,CASSLGRGSRETQYF
TRBV19,TRBD1,many,TRBJ1-2,TGTGCCGAGGGTTTCAGAGGGCACAGGGGGTGGGAGGATGGCTACACCTTC,CAEGFRGHRGWEDGYTF
TRBV28,-,many,TRBJ1-1,TGTGCCAGCAGTTTAACGGCCGGCAGGGTGGCTTTCTTT,CASSLTAGRVAFF
TRBV7-2,-,-,TRBJ1-2,TGTGCCAGCAGCCGAACCCAAGGAGGGTGGATTAACTATGGCTACACCTTC,CASSRTQGGWINYGYTF
TRBV19,TRBD2,many,TRBJ2-6,TGTGCCAGTAGTATAAGCGGGGTCGGGGCCAACGTCCTGACTTTC,CASSISGVGANVLTF
TRBV18,TRBD1,many,TRBJ1-5,TGTGCCAGCTCGGACGGACAGGGATCCGGTCAGCCCCAGCATTTT,CASSDGQGSGQPQHF
TRBV7-2,-,many,TRBJ2-4,TGTGCCAGCAGCTTAGCGCAGGGGAGGAACATTCAGTACTTC,CASSLAQGRNIQYF